This T cell receptor (beta chain) was sequenced for a study of blood T cell repertoires in COVID-19. Study context: Spain, Italy and the United States supplied samples that represented acute and convalescent COVID-19. In each case, the material was cDNA or gDNA derived from T cells, B-cell-depleted T cells, or PBMCs.

The repertoire was sequenced with immunoSEQ multiplex PCR; TCRdb's copy has only in-frame clones and lacks some. The table has about 200,000 clones, around 86% seen once. Germline V lookup: CDR1 LGHDT, CDR2 YNNKEL (reference sequence). The CDR3 runs to 15 residues. With 1 base removed from V and 0 bases from J, the gap between germline ends came to 7 bases. Material: PBMCs or T cells enriched from blood (not recorded which). The genes are TRBV3-1 (or the pseudogene TRBV3-2) and TRBJ1-3; D unresolved. The sequence derives from a woman aged 40 to 55 with acute COVID-19. CDR3 DNA: TGTGCCAGCAGCCAAGGGGAGATCTCTGGAAACACCATATATTTT. Translating it yields CASSQGEISGNTIYF.